The clone carrying this T cell receptor beta chain was observed a handful of times. Antigen unknown. Time point noted: newly diagnosed GD, antithyroid drugs for less than 3 months. RNA extracted from PBMCs served as the sequencing template. These data come from a study of regulatory T cells in long-lasting Graves disease. The CDR3 consists of 12 residues. Trimming at V came to 5 bases and at J to 10 bases, leaving 5 bases not matched to a gene. Per the germline V gene, CDR1 is MNHEY and CDR2 is SMNVEV (reference sequence). Building the TCR beta libraries relied on iRepertoire HTBI primers, and CDR3 regions underwent Arm-PCR. MiXCR was run by TCRdb on the multiplex PCR reads, yielding one entry per CDR3 protein. The sample lists 440,000 or so distinct CDR3 sequences, around 17% seen once, with about 10% in the top ten. General study results and limits: Persistent disease favored TRBV28, TRBJ1-2 and TRBJ2-5.

Another study also made use of these data, one on T cells in Graves' hyperthyroidism and ophthalmopathy.

The specimen comprised peripheral blood mononuclear cells (PBMCs), sampled at new diagnosis, from a patient treated with antithyroid drugs. The V gene is TRBV27, the J gene TRBJ1-1; TRBD1 matches at 9 bases. The source of this sequence is a woman aged 25 to 39 with Graves disease. The CDR3 region is CASSRTGVGAFF. The CDR3 coding sequence is TGTGCCAGCAGTAGGACAGGGGTCGGAGCTTTCTTT.